Sequencing of this T cell receptor (beta chain) was carried out in a study of blood T cell repertoires in COVID-19. About the research overall: Sources were T cells, B-cell-depleted T cells, or PBMCs; the material itself was cDNA or gDNA.

In the source study's methods: Reference gene primer amplification gave estimated nucleated cell counts. The protocol was immunoSEQ multiplex PCR, while the TCRdb copy is restricted to in-frame clones and leaves out a portion. From that table come the V and J calls and clone size; the DNA was used to work out D and trimming. Among fewer than 200,000 clones listed, 70% to 90% were seen once. The germline V and J ends were trimmed by 2 bases and 1 base, with 14 bases remaining between them. This CDR3 has 15 amino acids. Germline V gene lookup returns CDR1 GTSNPN and CDR2 SVGIG (reference sequence). The sample was peripheral blood. The sequence was collected from a middle-aged man with active or convalescent COVID-19. The chain joins TRBV30 to TRBJ2-5; D might be TRBD1 (6 bases). DNA for the CDR3: TGTGCCTGGAGTCCGGACAGTCATACCCAAGAGACCCAGTACTTC. Amino acids: CAWSPDSHTQETQYF.